This T cell receptor beta chain was profiled in a study of blood T cell repertoires in COVID-19. The germline CDR1 and CDR2 sequences are MDHEN and SYDVKM. V lost 11 bases and J 2 bases, leaving 12 bases between the germline ends. The CDR3 has 12 amino acids. Using immunoSEQ multiplex PCR, the repertoire was profiled, and TCRdb retains in-frame clones only, with some absent. Of 300,000 to 350,000 clones in the sample, roughly 89% were seen once. The specimen sequenced was PBMCs or T cells enriched from blood (not recorded which). The clonotype originates from a woman between 18 and 29 years old with acute COVID-19. The rearrangement joins TRBV28 to TRBJ1-2; D possibly corresponds to TRBD1 (5 bases). The CDR3 DNA follows: TGTGCCGCGGGACTAACGAACTATGGCTACACCTTC. This encodes CAAGLTNYGYTF.